Listed here are 7 T cell receptor beta chains from one sample, sequenced in a study of blood T cells in healthy people across ages. Combining a sample-barcoded 5' primer with a J-beta primer mix, a second PCR ran for roughly 7 to 12 cycles. TCRdb reanalysed the 5' RACE reads using MiXCR and keeps one entry per CDR3 protein. Of hundreds of thousands of distinct CDR3 sequences in the sample, more than 50% were seen once. The sequencing sample was made of blood. The receptors come from a man between 40 and 49 years old in good health.

The chain links TRBV7-9 to TRBJ1-6; the D is unclear. Trimming took off 5 bases at V and 7 bases at J, with 21 bases between the two ends. The length of the CDR3 is 17 residues. Per germline, CDR1 SEHNR and CDR2 FQNEAQ (reference sequence). For the CDR3, the DNA is TGTGCCAGCAGCCGTATCATCGGGGTAGCCCGCAATTCACCCCTCCACTTT. It codes for CASSRIIGVARNSPLHF.

The genes are TRBV6-1 and TRBJ2-5; D unclear. The CDR3 has 12 amino acids. Trimming removed 3 bases from V and 4 bases from J, with 6 bases in between. Germline V gene sequence: CDR1 MNHNS, CDR2 SASEGT. DNA of the CDR3: TGTGCCAGCAGTGAGGGATCAGAGACCCAGTACTTC. Translated: CASSEGSETQYF.

The chain uses TRBV29-1 and TRBJ2-4, with a tentative D call TRBD2 (5 bases). Trimming stripped 4 bases from V and 7 bases from J, with 14 bases between. CDR3 length: 13 residues. Germline V lookup: CDR1 SQVTM, CDR2 ANQGSEA. The CDR3 loop is CSVGAVIGNIQYF. The CDR3 bases are TGCAGCGTTGGAGCGGTTATAGGGAACATTCAGTACTTC. The full variable domain, in which reference TRBV29-1 and TRBJ2-4 provide the parts outside the CDR3, is SAVISQKPSRDICQRGTSLTIQCQVDSQVTMMFWYRQQPGQSLTLIATANQGSEATYESGFVIDKFPISRPNLTFSTLTVSNMSPEDSSIYLCSVGAVIGNIQYFGAGTRLSVL.

V and J are TRBV28 and TRBJ1-2; TRBD1 matches 8 bases. Trimming at V came to 6 bases and at J to 4 bases, leaving 7 bases not matched to a gene. The germline gives CDR1 MDHEN, CDR2 SYDVKM. This CDR3 is built from 14 residues. CDR3 sequence (DNA): TGTGCCAGCAGCCCTACGACAGGGGTCTATGGCTACACCTTC. It specifies CASSPTTGVYGYTF.

The chain is built from TRBV12-3 or TRBV12-4 and TRBJ1-5, with 7 bases identical to TRBD1. Trimming took 5 bases from V and 1 from J; bases not matched to a gene: 8. This CDR3 comprises 16 residues. Written as DNA, the CDR3 is TGTGCCAGCAGTCCACCAGGGGGTGAAAGCAATCAGCCCCAGCATTTT. Its protein product is CASSPPGGESNQPQHF.

Only a few counts were recorded for this clonotype. The chain couples TRBV20-1 to TRBJ2-7, with D maybe TRBD2 (7 bases). V was pared by 8 bases and J by 6 bases, with 26 bases between. The germline CDR1 and CDR2 sequences are DFQATT and SNEGSKA (reference sequence). The CDR3 totals 15 residues. Here the CDR3 DNA reads TGCAGTCTTACTAGGGGGGGCTTTGATTCTCGCGAGCAGTACTTC. Translated, it gives CSLTRGGFDSREQYF.

This clonotype was counted between two and nine times. The chain has TRBV12-3 or TRBV12-4 and TRBJ2-6; D not certain. The V and J ends lost 7 bases and 2 bases respectively, with 12 bases between them. CDR3 length: 15 amino acids. In nucleotides, the CDR3 is TGTGCCAGCATCCCTACCCGGGCTGGGGCCAACGTCCTGACTTTC. Translation: CASIPTRAGANVLTF.